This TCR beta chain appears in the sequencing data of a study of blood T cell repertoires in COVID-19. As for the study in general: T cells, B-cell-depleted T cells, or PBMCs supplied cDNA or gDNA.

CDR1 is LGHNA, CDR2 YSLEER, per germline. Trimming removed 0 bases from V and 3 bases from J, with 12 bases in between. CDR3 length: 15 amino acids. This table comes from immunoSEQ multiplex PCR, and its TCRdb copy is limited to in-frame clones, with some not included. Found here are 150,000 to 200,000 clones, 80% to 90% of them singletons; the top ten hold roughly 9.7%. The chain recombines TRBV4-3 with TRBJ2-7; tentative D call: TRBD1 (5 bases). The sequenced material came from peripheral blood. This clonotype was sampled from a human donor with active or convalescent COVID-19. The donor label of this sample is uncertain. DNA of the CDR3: TGCGCCAGCAGCCAAGAGAAGGGGTTCTTCTACGAGCAGTACTTC. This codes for CASSQEKGFFYEQYF.